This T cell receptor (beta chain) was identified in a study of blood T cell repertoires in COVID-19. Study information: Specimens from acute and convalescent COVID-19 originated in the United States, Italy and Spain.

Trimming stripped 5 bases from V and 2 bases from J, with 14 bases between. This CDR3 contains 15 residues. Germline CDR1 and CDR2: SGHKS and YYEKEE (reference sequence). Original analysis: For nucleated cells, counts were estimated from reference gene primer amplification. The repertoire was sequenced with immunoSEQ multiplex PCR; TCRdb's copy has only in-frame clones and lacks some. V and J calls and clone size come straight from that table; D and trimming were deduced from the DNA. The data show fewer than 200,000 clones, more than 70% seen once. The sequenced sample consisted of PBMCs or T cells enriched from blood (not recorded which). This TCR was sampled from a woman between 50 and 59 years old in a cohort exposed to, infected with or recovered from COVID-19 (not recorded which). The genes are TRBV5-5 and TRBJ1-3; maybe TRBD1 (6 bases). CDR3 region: CASRNTGTTGNTIYF. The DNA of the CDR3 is TGTGCCAGCAGAAATACCGGGACAACTGGAAACACCATATATTTT. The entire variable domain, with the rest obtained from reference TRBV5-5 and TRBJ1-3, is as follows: DAGVTQSPTHLIKTRGQQVTLRCSPISGHKSVSWYQQVLGQGPQFIFQYYEKEERGRGNFPDRFSARQFPNYSSELNVNALLLGDSALYLCASRNTGTTGNTIYFGEGSWLTVV.